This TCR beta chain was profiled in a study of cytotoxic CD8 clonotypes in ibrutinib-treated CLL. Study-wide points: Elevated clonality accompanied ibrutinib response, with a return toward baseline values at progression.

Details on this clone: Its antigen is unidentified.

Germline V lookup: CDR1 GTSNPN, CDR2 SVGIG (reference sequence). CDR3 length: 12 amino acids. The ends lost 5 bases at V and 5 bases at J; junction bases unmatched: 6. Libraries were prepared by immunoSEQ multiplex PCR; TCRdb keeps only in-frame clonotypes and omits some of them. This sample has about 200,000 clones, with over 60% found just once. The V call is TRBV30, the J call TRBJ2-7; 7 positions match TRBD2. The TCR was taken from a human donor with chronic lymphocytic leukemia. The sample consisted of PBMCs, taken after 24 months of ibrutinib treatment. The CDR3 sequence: CAWDKRDHEQYF. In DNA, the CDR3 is TGTGCCTGGGATAAGCGGGACCACGAGCAGTACTTC.